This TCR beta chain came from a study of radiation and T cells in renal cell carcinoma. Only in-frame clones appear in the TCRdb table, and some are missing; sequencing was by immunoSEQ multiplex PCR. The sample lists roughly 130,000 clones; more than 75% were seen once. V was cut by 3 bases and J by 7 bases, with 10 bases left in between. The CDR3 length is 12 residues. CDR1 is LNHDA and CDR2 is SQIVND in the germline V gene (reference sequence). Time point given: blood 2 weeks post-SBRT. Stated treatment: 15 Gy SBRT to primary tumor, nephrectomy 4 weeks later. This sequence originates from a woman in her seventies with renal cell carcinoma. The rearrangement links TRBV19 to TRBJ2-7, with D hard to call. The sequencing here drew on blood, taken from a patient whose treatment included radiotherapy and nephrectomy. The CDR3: CASSMQEKEQYF. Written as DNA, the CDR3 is TGTGCCAGTAGTATGCAGGAAAAGGAGCAGTACTTC.